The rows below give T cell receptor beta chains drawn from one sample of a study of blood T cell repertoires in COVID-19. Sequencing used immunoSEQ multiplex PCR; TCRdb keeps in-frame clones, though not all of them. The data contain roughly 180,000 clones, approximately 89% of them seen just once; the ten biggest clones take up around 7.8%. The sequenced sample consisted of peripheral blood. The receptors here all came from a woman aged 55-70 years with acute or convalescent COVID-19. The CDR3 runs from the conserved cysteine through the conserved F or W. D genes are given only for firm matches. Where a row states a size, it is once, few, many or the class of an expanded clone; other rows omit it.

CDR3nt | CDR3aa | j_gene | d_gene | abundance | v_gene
TGTGCCAGCAGCTTATACGGGGGAACTGAAGCTTTCTTT | CASSLYGGTEAFF | TRBJ1-1 | . | once | TRBV7-3
TGTGCCACCAGTGATTCACACCTAGCGGGCCATTACAATGAGCAGTTCTTC | CATSDSHLAGHYNEQFF | TRBJ2-1 | TRBD2 | . | TRBV24-1
TGTGCCAGCAGCCAAGAATTGGCCCACACCATATATTTT | CASSQELAHTIYF | TRBJ1-3 | . | . | TRBV4-2
TGTGCCTGTCGACTAGCGGGACCCCGCAATGAGCAGTTCTTC | CACRLAGPRNEQFF | TRBJ2-1 | TRBD2 | once | TRBV30
TGTGCCAGCAGTGAGAGTCTCGGGAGTGGGGATACGCAGTATTTT | CASSESLGSGDTQYF | TRBJ2-3 | . | . | TRBV6-1
TGTGCCAGCAGCTTAGGAGGGGAAGGGGACTCCAACCTCCACTACACCTTC | CASSLGGEGDSNLHYTF | TRBJ1-2 | . | . | TRBV7-9
TGCAGCGTAGGGACAGGGTTCGATGGCTACACCTTC | CSVGTGFDGYTF | TRBJ1-2 | TRBD1 | . | TRBV29-1
TGTGCCAGCAGCTTGGGGACTCACGTTAATGAGCAGTTCTTC | CASSLGTHVNEQFF | TRBJ2-1 | . | . | TRBV5-8
TGTGCCAGCAGCCCTACGGGACAGACTTACAATGAGCAGTTCTTC | CASSPTGQTYNEQFF | TRBJ2-1 | TRBD1 | few | TRBV11-2
TGCAGCGTTGATACGACAGCGCACACTGAAGCTTTCTTT | CSVDTTAHTEAFF | TRBJ1-1 | . | few | TRBV29-1
TGTGCCAGCAGCTTGGAGGGGACAACCTACAATGAGCAGTTCTTC | CASSLEGTTYNEQFF | TRBJ2-1 | . | once | TRBV5-5
TGTGCCAGCTCGGACAGCTCCTACAATGAGCAGTTCTTC | CASSDSSYNEQFF | TRBJ2-1 | . | . | TRBV12-3/TRBV12-4
TGTGCCAGCAGCCATGCGGGAGGGCCGAATACGCAGTATTTT | CASSHAGGPNTQYF | TRBJ2-3 | TRBD2 | . | TRBV3-1/TRBV3-2
TGCGCCAGCAGCTGGGGCAGGGATTCCAGCCTGGGTGAGCAGTACTTC | CASSWGRDSSLGEQYF | TRBJ2-7 | . | . | TRBV5-1
TGTGCCAGTACGGAGCCGGTTTACAATCAGCCCCAGCATTTT | CASTEPVYNQPQHF | TRBJ1-5 | . | . | TRBV19
TGTGCCAGCAGCTATCGATTGACAGGGTGGTTCTTC | CASSYRLTGWFF | TRBJ2-1 | TRBD1 | . | TRBV13
TGTGCCAGCAGCTCCGGGACACTCGGGGCTGAAGCTTTCTTT | CASSSGTLGAEAFF | TRBJ1-1 | . | . | TRBV6-5
TGTGCCAGCAGTTCCCTCCGCAGGGGGTCGGAGCAGTACTTC | CASSSLRRGSEQYF | TRBJ2-7 | TRBD1 | . | TRBV28
TGTGCCAGTAGTATCCTACCGGGACAACGGGAGGCTGAAGCTTTCTTT | CASSILPGQREAEAFF | TRBJ1-1 | . | . | TRBV19
TGCGCCAGCAGCCAAGATCCGAGCGGAGCGAACACCGGGGAGCTGTTTTTT | CASSQDPSGANTGELFF | TRBJ2-2 | . | . | TRBV4-1
TGTGCCAGCAGTGCACAGGGGAACACTGAAGCTTTCTTT | CASSAQGNTEAFF | TRBJ1-1 | . | . | TRBV2
TGTGCCACCAGTGATGCGACTAGCGGCTACACCGGGGAGCTGTTTTTT | CATSDATSGYTGELFF | TRBJ2-2 | TRBD2 | . | TRBV24-1
TGCGCCAGCAGCCAAGAGGAGACAGGGGGCTTAAAACTGTTTTTT | CASSQEETGGLKLFF | TRBJ1-4 | TRBD1 | once | TRBV4-1
TGTGCCAGTTCCGGACAGCGAGGTGGCTACACCTTC | CASSGQRGGYTF | TRBJ1-2 | . | . | TRBV28
TGTGCCAGCAGTGGGATAGGGACAGGGGTTAATGGCTACACCTTC | CASSGIGTGVNGYTF | TRBJ1-2 | TRBD1 | . | TRBV25-1
TGTGCCAGCAGTTACCAGGGACAGGGGCGCACTGAAGCTTTCTTT | CASSYQGQGRTEAFF | TRBJ1-1 | TRBD1 | . | TRBV6-5
TGCGCCAGCAGCTTGGACATAAACTATGGCTACACCTTC | CASSLDINYGYTF | TRBJ1-2 | . | . | TRBV5-1
TGCGCCAGCAGCTTACTAGCAGATACGCAGTATTTT | CASSLLADTQYF | TRBJ2-3 | . | once | TRBV5-1
TGTGCCAGTAGCGACAGGCTGAACACTGAAGCTTTCTTT | CASSDRLNTEAFF | TRBJ1-1 | . | . | TRBV19
TGTGCCTGTGTTAGCGGTTCCAATGAGCAGTTCTTC | CACVSGSNEQFF | TRBJ2-1 | . | once | TRBV30
TGTGCCAGCTCACGAGAGGGACTAGCGGGCACCGGGGAGCTGTTTTTT | CASSREGLAGTGELFF | TRBJ2-2 | TRBD2 | . | TRBV18
TGTGCCAGCAGACCCGGTGGACAGGGGGCGCAGAAACTGTTTTTT | CASRPGGQGAQKLFF | TRBJ1-4 | TRBD1 | . | TRBV28
TGTGCCACCAGCTCCGGGACTAGTCCTTACAATGAGCAGTTCTTC | CATSSGTSPYNEQFF | TRBJ2-1 | TRBD2 | . | TRBV15
TGTGCCACCAGTGATTTGGACTATTCAAATGCAGATACGCAGTATTTT | CATSDLDYSNADTQYF | TRBJ2-3 | . | . | TRBV24-1
TGTGCCAGCAGCTTAACAGGGGGCTACAATGAGCAGTTCTTC | CASSLTGGYNEQFF | TRBJ2-1 | . | . | TRBV7-3
TGTGCCAGCAGCTTAGATTGGGGAGGGAATTCACCCCTCCACTTT | CASSLDWGGNSPLHF | TRBJ1-6 | . | . | TRBV11-2
TGTGCCAGCAGTTTCCGGGGTCCCGTCTATGGCTACACCTTC | CASSFRGPVYGYTF | TRBJ1-2 | . | . | TRBV6-2/TRBV6-3
TGTGCTAGCAGCTTAGGTAGCGGGAGGAGTAATGAGCAGTTCTTC | CASSLGSGRSNEQFF | TRBJ2-1 | TRBD2 | once | TRBV7-7
TGTGCCAGTAGTTCCTACCCTGGCTCTGGGGCCAACGTCCTGACTTTC | CASSSYPGSGANVLTF | TRBJ2-6 | . | . | TRBV19